One sample yielded the 4 T cell receptor beta chains listed below, sequenced in a study of cytomegalovirus exposure and HLA in healthy donors. Using immunoSEQ multiplex PCR, the repertoire was profiled, and TCRdb retains in-frame clones only, with some absent. The repertoire holds roughly 50,000 clones, with 90% as singletons. Material for sequencing was PBMCs. All receptors come from a man aged 18-30 years in good health and CMV-seronegative.

The chain recombines TRBV29-1 with TRBJ2-1; D unclear. Germline CDR1 is SQVTM and CDR2 is ANQGSEA. The CDR3 is made up of 12 amino acids. Deletions cut 3 bases from V and 4 bases from J, with 7 bases between. CDR3 sequence (DNA): TGCAGCGTTGAGCCCGGTTACAATGAGCAGTTCTTC. Translated: CSVEPGYNEQFF.

The V and J genes are TRBV7-3 and TRBJ1-3, with 7 bases matching TRBD1. Trimming removed 4 bases from V and 0 bases from J; junction bases left unmatched: 12. The CDR3 spans 18 residues. CDR1 is SGHTA, CDR2 FQGTGA, per germline. The CDR3 region is CASSSEIDRANSGNTIYF. CDR3 in DNA: TGTGCCAGCAGCTCCGAAATAGACAGGGCGAACTCTGGAAACACCATATATTTT.

The V call is TRBV5-1, the J call TRBJ2-3, with TRBD2 identical over 13 bases. Looked up from germline, CDR1 is SGHRS and CDR2 is YFSETQ. The CDR3 loop spans 17 amino acids. The V and J ends lost 4 bases and 6 bases, in that order; junction bases with no gene match: 11. The CDR3: CASSLETSGRNGDTQYF. In DNA, the CDR3 is TGCGCCAGCAGCCTCGAGACTAGCGGGAGGAACGGGGATACGCAGTATTTT. The variable domain in full, with the rest retrieved from reference TRBV5-1 and TRBJ2-3, is KAGVTQTPRYLIKTRGQQVTLSCSPISGHRSVSWYQQTPGQGLQFLFEYFSETQRNKGNFPGRFSGRQFSNSRSEMNVSTLELGDSALYLCASSLETSGRNGDTQYFGPGTRLTVL.

In nucleotides, the CDR3 is TGTGCCAGCAGTTCCAGACCGGGACAAACCTACGAGCAGTACTTC. This gives the protein CASSSRPGQTYEQYF. The gene calls are TRBV27 and TRBJ2-7, with D perhaps matching TRBD1 (6 bases). CDR1 is MNHEY, CDR2 SMNVEV, per germline (reference sequence). Between the trimmed V and J ends, which lost 4 bases and 2 bases, there was a span of 15 bases. This CDR3 comprises 15 residues.